Listed below are T cell receptor beta chains from one sample, sequenced in a study of blood T cell repertoires in COVID-19. Libraries were prepared by immunoSEQ multiplex PCR; TCRdb keeps only in-frame clonotypes and omits some of them. The sample consists of approximately 300,000 clones, 90% of them appearing once. Material: PBMCs or T cells enriched from blood (not recorded which). All receptors come from a young woman who had been exposed to COVID-19. CDR3s include the opening cysteine and the closing phenylalanine or tryptophan. Each record gives: J gene, clone size, V gene, D gene, CDR3 DNA, CDR3 protein. D genes are given only for firm matches. A clone size is listed for some rows: how often the clone was seen (once, few, many), or a class if it is expanded.

TRBJ1-1 - TRBV7-9 TRBD1 TGTGCCAGCAGCTCTAGGACAGGGACTGAAGCTTTCTTT CASSSRTGTEAFF
TRBJ1-3 - TRBV29-1 TRBD1 TGCAGCGTTGAAGATAGGGACAGCGAAGCTGGAAACACCATATATTTT CSVEDRDSEAGNTIYF
TRBJ2-1 - TRBV5-5 TRBD2 TGTGCCAGCAGCCGGAGGGTACTAGCGGGGGATTACAATGAGCAGTTCTTC CASSRRVLAGDYNEQFF
TRBJ1-2 - TRBV5-1 TRBD1 TGCGCCAGCAGCTTCCAACAGGGGAATGGCTACACCTTC CASSFQQGNGYTF
TRBJ2-7 - TRBV19 TRBD1 TGTGCCAGTAGTATAGTTAAGGGACAGGACTACTACGAGCAGTACTTC CASSIVKGQDYYEQYF
TRBJ2-1 - TRBV5-8 TRBD2 TGTGCCAGCAGCTTAAGGGCGGGGGGCCGTCATGAGCAGTTCTTC CASSLRAGGRHEQFF
TRBJ2-3 - TRBV4-2 TRBD1 TGTGCCAGCAGCCAAGACCGGGACAGGGCAACAGATACGCAGTATTTT CASSQDRDRATDTQYF
TRBJ1-2 - TRBV5-6 - TGTGCCAGCAGCCTAAACCAGGGTTTCGTCTTGGGCTACACCTTC CASSLNQGFVLGYTF
TRBJ2-1 once TRBV4-1 TRBD2 TGCGCCAGCAGCCCCGGCGGACTAGCGGGTAACAATGAGCAGTTCTTC CASSPGGLAGNNEQFF
TRBJ1-1 - TRBV7-6 - TGTGCCAGCAGCTTTCCTCCTGACAGAGTGAACACTGAAGCTTTCTTT CASSFPPDRVNTEAFF
TRBJ1-3 - TRBV29-1 - TGCAGCGTCCCCGGGGGGTCTGGAAACACCATATATTTT CSVPGGSGNTIYF
TRBJ1-3 few TRBV7-9 TRBD1 TGTGCCAGCAGCTCCTCCGACAGGGAGACGGGAAACACCATATATTTT CASSSSDRETGNTIYF
TRBJ2-2 - TRBV7-2 TRBD2 TGTGCCAGCAGCTTAACGCTAGCGGGGGTCAACACCGGGGAGCTGTTTTTT CASSLTLAGVNTGELFF
TRBJ1-3 - TRBV15 - TGTGCCACCAGCAGAGATCCCTTGGCAGGGTCCTTCTCTGGAAACACCATATATTTT CATSRDPLAGSFSGNTIYF
TRBJ1-4 - TRBV2 TRBD1 TGTGCCAGCAGGGGTGCGGGACAGGTAGCAACTAATGAAAAACTGTTTTTT CASRGAGQVATNEKLFF
TRBJ1-2 - TRBV19 - TGTGCCAGTAGTATCTCTGCAGGCTTTCTCTATGGCTACACCTTC CASSISAGFLYGYTF
TRBJ2-1 - TRBV5-1 TRBD2 TGCGCCAGCAGCTTGGAGTCTAGCGGGGGGGCAGGTGAGCAGTTCTTC CASSLESSGGAGEQFF
TRBJ1-5 few TRBV30 - TGTGCCTGGAGTGGAGGTGTTTATAGCAATCAGCCCCAGCATTTT CAWSGGVYSNQPQHF
TRBJ2-7 - TRBV5-4 TRBD1 TGTGCCAGCAGTTGGGACAGGGGCAACGAGCAGTACTTC CASSWDRGNEQYF
TRBJ2-6 - TRBV7-3 - TGTGCCAGCAGCCCCCGGTTCTCTGGGGCCAACGTCCTGACTTTC CASSPRFSGANVLTF